This T cell receptor beta chain was identified during a study of T cell responses to AZD1222 COVID-19 vaccine. Whole-study findings and limits: Spike-specific TCR breadth and depth rose after two AZD1222 doses.

Germline CDR1 and CDR2: LNHDA and SQIVND (reference sequence). Trimming cost V 11 bases and J 2 bases, with 15 bases left between them. The CDR3 runs to 14 residues. About this clone: Its antigen is still unknown.

The protocol was immunoSEQ multiplex PCR, while the TCRdb copy is restricted to in-frame clones and leaves out a portion. The repertoire holds 150,000 to 200,000 clones, about 89% seen once, with less than 3% in the top ten. This clonotype was sampled from an adult in good health. Here the sequenced sample was peripheral blood, taken on day 0 of MenACWY control vaccination. This rearrangement joins TRBV19 to TRBJ2-2; D may be TRBD1 (6 bases). CDR3 in amino acids: CAGRDKANTGELFF. The CDR3 DNA reads TGTGCCGGCCGGGACAAAGCCAACACCGGGGAGCTGTTTTTT.